Listed below are T cell receptor beta chains from one sample, sequenced in a study of T cell responses to AZD1222 COVID-19 vaccine. Repertoires were generated with immunoSEQ multiplex PCR, while TCRdb's copy carries only in-frame clones and drops some. The table records about 160,000 clones, roughly nine tenths of them present only once. The sequences come from peripheral blood, collected on day 0 of AZD1222 vaccination. The receptors were gathered from an adult in good health. Each CDR3 is given with its conserved first and last residue. The order of the fields is clone size, J gene, D gene, V gene, CDR3 DNA, CDR3 protein. D genes are given only for firm matches. A clone size is listed for some rows: how often the clone was seen (once, few, many), or a class if it is expanded.

- TRBJ2-7 TRBD2 TRBV7-6 TGTGCCAGCAGCTTAGGGGAAGCGGGAGGGCCGGTGCGGTACTTC CASSLGEAGGPVRYF
- TRBJ1-3 - TRBV11-2 TGTGCCAGCAGGACGTCCTCTGGAAACACCATATATTTT CASRTSSGNTIYF
- TRBJ2-7 - TRBV7-8 TGTGCCAGCAGCACCGGGCCCACGCGGTACTTC CASSTGPTRYF
- TRBJ2-1 TRBD2 TRBV19 TGTGCCAGTAGTAGCCCCCCTAGCGGGAGAAGGAATGAGCAGTTCTTC CASSSPPSGRRNEQFF
- TRBJ1-2 TRBD1 TRBV7-2 TGTGCCAGCAGCACCGGACAGGGGGCAGTCTATGGCTACACCTTC CASSTGQGAVYGYTF
- TRBJ2-7 - TRBV5-4 TGTGCCAGCAGCCGGGACATGGCCTACGAGCAGTACTTC CASSRDMAYEQYF
- TRBJ2-4 TRBD2 TRBV4-1 TGCGCCAGCAGCTCCGGGAGGGTAGCGGGCATAGCCAAAAACATTCAGTACTTC CASSSGRVAGIAKNIQYF
- TRBJ1-5 - TRBV5-1 TGCGCCAGCAGCCCCGTGACAGGAATGAATCAGCCCCAGCATTTT CASSPVTGMNQPQHF
- TRBJ2-7 TRBD1 TRBV9 TGTGCCAGCAGCGTAGGACAGGGGGATTCCTACGAGCAGTACTTC CASSVGQGDSYEQYF
- TRBJ2-5 - TRBV19 TGTGCCAAAAGGGGGGGGGACAGGACCTTCCGCCAAGAGACCCAGTACTTC CAKRGGDRTFRQETQYF
- TRBJ2-1 - TRBV29-1 TGCAGCGTTGTCCTCGGACCGAGCTCCTACAATGAGCAGTTCTTC CSVVLGPSSYNEQFF
once TRBJ2-1 - TRBV7-2 TGTGCCAGCAGCTTAGGTTTAGCGGTGCGCTACAATGAGCAGTTCTTC CASSLGLAVRYNEQFF
- TRBJ2-7 TRBD2 TRBV7-2 TGTGCCAGCAGCACCGGACTAGCGGGAGTCGAGCAGTACTTC CASSTGLAGVEQYF
- TRBJ1-1 - TRBV10-1 TGCGCCAGCAGCAAAGGCATGAACACTGAAGCTTTCTTT CASSKGMNTEAFF
- TRBJ2-7 TRBD1 TRBV6-5 TGTGCCAGCAATCATTCCCGGACAGGGTCCTACGAGCAGTACTTC CASNHSRTGSYEQYF
few TRBJ1-4 TRBD1 TRBV12-3/TRBV12-4 TGTGCCAGCCGACAGGGCAATGAAAAACTGTTTTTT CASRQGNEKLFF
- TRBJ1-6 - TRBV2 TGTGCCAGCGGCCGCGAGGGACAATCAAATTCACCCCTCCACTTT CASGREGQSNSPLHF
- TRBJ2-7 - TRBV11-2 TGTGCCAGCAGCCCACTTCGACGAACCGATTCCTACGAGCAGTACTTC CASSPLRRTDSYEQYF
- TRBJ1-3 TRBD1 TRBV5-1 TGCGCCAGCAGATTTGGGACAGGGCCCACGGACACCATATATTTT CASRFGTGPTDTIYF